The 2 T cell receptor beta chains reported below all come from one sample, sequenced in a study of T cells expressing NK-cell markers (dated by TCRdb to 2019 to 2021). Library prep was done by 5' RACE. The instrument was an Illumina HiSeq 2000. TCRdb reprocessed the reads into one record per CDR3 protein sequence, lacking DNA. This sample's records show 200,000 to 300,000 distinct CDR3 sequences. The top ten clones comprise 4.2% of the sample. The sequenced sample consisted of blood T cells: a sorted CD56 or NKG2C T cell subset, CD4+ or CD8+ T cells, or bulk PBMC T cells (not recorded which). The receptors were sampled from a woman aged 18-70 years in good health.

This chain links TRBV6-2 or TRBV6-3 with TRBJ1-5; absent DNA, TCRdb's TRBD1 call cannot be checked. The CDR3 extends over 13 amino acids. In germline, CDR1 is MNHEY, CDR2 SVGEGT. The CDR3 is CASSYRGLQPQHF.

The chain joins TRBV6-2 or TRBV6-3 to TRBJ2-1. Germline V gene sequence: CDR1 MNHEY, CDR2 SVGEGT. This CDR3 is built from 15 residues. This CDR3 reads CASSYGGVSGNEQFF.